Listed here are 20 T cell receptor beta chains from one sample, sequenced in a study of human versus mouse CDR3 diversity and MHC coevolution (dated by TCRdb to about 2017). Library method: the immunoSEQ multiplex PCR assay. Entries here come from immuneACCESS through TCRdb and include only in-frame sequences with V and J called. Some clones fail to appear in such tables; in the studies checked, an unresolved V gene covers under half of the shortfall, and the cause of the remainder is unknown. The sample records 55,000 to 65,000 clones, around 94% of which are singletons. The top ten constitute under 20% of the sample. Sequencing was carried out using naive CD4+ T cells from blood. The cell subset or site label, read with the paper, signifies: CD45RO-negative CD62L-positive naive CD4 T cells. The receptor source for this set is a person in their sixties in good health.

The V call is TRBV18, the J call TRBJ2-7; TRBD1 matches 10 bases. CDR1 KGHSH and CDR2 LQKENI come from the germline V gene. The V and J ends lost 6 bases and 6 bases, in that order; junction bases with no gene match: 8. The CDR3 runs 14 residues. The CDR3 spells CASSVGQGSFEQYF. For the CDR3, the DNA is TGTGCCAGCTCGGTGGGACAGGGGTCGTTCGAGCAGTACTTC.

In nucleotides, the CDR3 is TGTGCCAGCAGCACCACGGGGGGGGTCGGTGAGCAGTTCTTC. Encoded protein: CASSTTGGVGEQFF. V is TRBV7-2 and J is TRBJ2-1; 8 bases line up with TRBD2. Germline V CDR1 and CDR2: SGHTA, FQGNSA. This CDR3 comprises 14 residues. The trim removed 5 bases at V and 9 bases at J, leaving 9 bases unmatched.

The V and J genes are TRBV25-1 and TRBJ1-5, with 10 positions matching TRBD1. Germline assignment: CDR1 MGHDK and CDR2 SYGVNS. V dropped 2 bases and J dropped 3; count of bases not matched to a gene: 10. This CDR3 has 18 residues. CDR3 amino acids: CASSEATPGQGNNQPQHF. CDR3 nucleotides: TGTGCCAGCAGTGAAGCCACGCCGGGACAGGGGAACAATCAGCCCCAGCATTTT.

This sequence joins TRBV19 and TRBJ1-1, with TRBD1 matching over 11 bases. The trim removed 5 bases at V and 4 bases at J, leaving 6 bases unmatched. CDR1 is LNHDA and CDR2 is SQIVND in the germline V gene (reference sequence). This CDR3 has 15 amino acids. CDR3: CASSGTGGRGTEAFF. CDR3 DNA: TGTGCCAGTAGTGGGACAGGGGGTCGAGGCACTGAAGCTTTCTTT.

The chain carries TRBV9 and TRBJ2-3; perhaps TRBD1 as D (5 bases). This CDR3 is 13 amino acids long. Deletions cut 0 bases from V and 9 bases from J, with 11 bases between. Germline CDR1 is SGDLS and CDR2 is YYNGEE. In nucleotides, the CDR3 is TGTGCCAGCAGCGTAGACCCCCCAGGGACGCAGTATTTT. It specifies CASSVDPPGTQYF.

The chain couples TRBV30 to TRBJ1-2; perhaps TRBD1 as D (5 bases). Germline CDR1 reads GTSNPN; CDR2 reads SVGIG (reference sequence). V was trimmed by 3 bases and J by 4 bases, leaving 21 bases between them. The CDR3 has 16 amino acids. CDR3 sequence (DNA): TGTGCCTGGAGGACCCGGGAGGGGCCTTTTCCCTATGGCTACACCTTC. Translation gives CAWRTREGPFPYGYTF.

The V and J genes are TRBV5-6 and TRBJ2-3; 11 bases agree with TRBD2. V dropped 4 bases and J dropped 4; count of bases not matched to a gene: 5. This CDR3 is 15 amino acids long. Germline V CDR1 and CDR2: SGHDT, YYEEEE. CDR3 amino acids: CASSGLAGGSDTQYF. The CDR3 DNA sequence: TGTGCCAGCAGCGGGCTAGCGGGAGGATCAGATACGCAGTATTTT.

This sequence joins TRBV13 and TRBJ1-1; perhaps TRBD1 as D (5 bases). V was shortened by 2 bases and J by 8 bases, with 12 bases between the two germline ends. CDR3 length: 13 residues. Per germline, CDR1 PRHDT and CDR2 FYEKMQ (reference sequence). DNA for the CDR3: TGTGCCAGCAGCTTAAGGGTAAAGGGGGAAGCTTTCTTT. Protein: CASSLRVKGEAFF.

V and J are TRBV7-3 and TRBJ2-7, with a weak D call TRBD1 (7 bases). V was clipped by 2 bases and J by 0 bases, with 11 bases between them. Looked up from germline, CDR1 is SGHTA and CDR2 is FQGTGA. The CDR3 is made up of 15 amino acids. The chain's CDR3 is CASSLGRGASYEQYF. CDR3 DNA: TGTGCCAGCAGCTTAGGCAGGGGGGCCTCCTACGAGCAGTACTTC.

This clone appeared once. The rearrangement links TRBV6-4 to TRBJ2-1; 8 nucleotides line up with TRBD2. The V gene end was trimmed by 3 bases and the J gene end by 4 bases; junction bases not matched to a gene: 5. The CDR3 totals 15 residues. Germline assignment: CDR1 MRHNA and CDR2 SNTAGT. The CDR3 nucleotides read TGTGCCAGCAGTGAAACTAGCGGCCCTTACAATGAGCAGTTCTTC. It codes for CASSETSGPYNEQFF.

The CDR3 loop is CASSDLAEGNSPLHF. The CDR3 bases are TGTGCCAGCAGTGACTTGGCGGAGGGAAATTCACCCCTCCACTTT. The chain carries TRBV6-1 and TRBJ1-6; no definite D call. V lost 3 bases and J 7 bases, leaving 13 bases between the germline ends. The CDR3 consists of 15 residues. Germline CDR1 is MNHNS and CDR2 is SASEGT.

The chain couples TRBV4-1 to TRBJ2-2; TRBD1 matches at 8 bases. Germline V gene data show CDR1 as MGHRA and CDR2 as YSYEKL. The junction had 10 bases not matched to a gene; V was cut back by 0 bases and J by 4 bases. The CDR3 runs to 18 residues. CDR3: CASSQDSAGGSGTGELFF. CDR3 in DNA: TGCGCCAGCAGCCAAGATTCGGCAGGGGGCAGCGGCACCGGGGAGCTGTTTTTT.

The rearrangement links TRBV6-5 to TRBJ2-1, with a tentative D call TRBD2 (5 bases). Trimming removed 4 bases at V and 2 bases at J, with 6 bases between. CDR3 size: 13 residues. Germline V CDR1 and CDR2: MNHEY, SVGAGI. CDR3 protein: CASSLLAYNEQFF. The CDR3, as DNA: TGTGCCAGCAGTTTACTAGCCTACAATGAGCAGTTCTTC.

The rearrangement uses TRBV7-9 and TRBJ2-5; 7 positions match TRBD2. CDR3 length: 14 amino acids. The germline V gene has CDR1 SEHNR and CDR2 FQNEAQ (reference sequence). J gave up 3 bases and V 5 bases, and 6 bases lay outside the gene matches. The DNA for the CDR3 is TGTGCCAGCAGCAATTGGGGGGGGGAAGAGACCCAGTACTTC. It is translated as CASSNWGGEETQYF. Full variable domain (rest looked up from reference TRBV7-9 and TRBJ2-5): DTGVSQNPRHKITKRGQNVTFRCDPISEHNRLYWYRQTLGQGPEFLTYFQNEAQLEKSRLLSDRFSAERPKGSFSTLEIQRTEQGDSAMYLCASSNWGGEETQYFGPGTRLLVL.

This chain joins TRBV7-3 and TRBJ1-1; TRBD1 might be the D (5 bases). V lost 2 bases and J 1 base, leaving 8 bases between the germline ends. The V gene's germline CDR1 is SGHTA and CDR2 FQGTGA. The CDR3 loop spans 14 amino acids. The CDR3 protein is CASSLGAANTEAFF. CDR3 bases: TGTGCCAGCAGCTTAGGGGCGGCGAACACTGAAGCTTTCTTT.

V gene TRBV14 combines with J gene TRBJ2-1, with TRBD2 matching 11 bases. The ends lost 4 bases at V and 3 bases at J; junction bases unmatched: 5. CDR3 length equals 16 residues. Per the germline V gene, CDR1 is SGHDN and CDR2 is FVKESK. CDR3 amino acids: CASSLSGRENYNEQFF. The DNA of the CDR3 is TGTGCCAGCAGCCTTAGCGGGAGGGAGAACTACAATGAGCAGTTCTTC.

The V gene is TRBV6-5, the J gene TRBJ1-3; 7 bases fit TRBD1. Germline V gene lookup returns CDR1 MNHEY and CDR2 SVGAGI. Unmatched junction bases numbered 4, after V lost 0 bases and J lost 2 bases. This CDR3 comprises 16 residues. This chain's CDR3 is CASSYSGDRTGNTIYF. CDR3 nucleotides: TGTGCCAGCAGTTACTCGGGGGACAGAACTGGAAACACCATATATTTT.

The chain carries TRBV18 and TRBJ1-4, with D hard to call. Deletions cut 3 bases from V and 8 bases from J, with 13 bases between. CDR3 length: 14 amino acids. CDR1 and CDR2 from the germline V gene are KGHSH and LQKENI. The CDR3 is CASSPSGIGEKLFF. The CDR3 DNA follows: TGTGCCAGCTCACCCTCGGGGATTGGGGAAAAACTGTTTTTT.

In its sample, this clone was seen once. This chain connects TRBV9 to TRBJ2-1; D remains unclear. Looked up from germline, CDR1 is SGDLS and CDR2 is YYNGEE. The germline V and J ends were trimmed by 0 bases and 5 bases, with 9 bases remaining between them. This CDR3 has 14 residues. The CDR3 reads CASSVGPSNNEQFF. CDR3 DNA: TGTGCCAGCAGCGTAGGGCCTAGTAACAATGAGCAGTTCTTC.

The genes are TRBV4-1 and TRBJ2-7; D is perhaps TRBD2 (5 bases). The CDR3 has 15 residues. V dropped 0 bases and J dropped 7 bases, with 16 bases sitting between them. Looked up from germline, CDR1 is MGHRA and CDR2 is YSYEKL. Here the CDR3 DNA reads TGCGCCAGCAGCCAAGAACGACTACCTGGGAGAGAGCAGTACTTC. Translated: CASSQERLPGREQYF.